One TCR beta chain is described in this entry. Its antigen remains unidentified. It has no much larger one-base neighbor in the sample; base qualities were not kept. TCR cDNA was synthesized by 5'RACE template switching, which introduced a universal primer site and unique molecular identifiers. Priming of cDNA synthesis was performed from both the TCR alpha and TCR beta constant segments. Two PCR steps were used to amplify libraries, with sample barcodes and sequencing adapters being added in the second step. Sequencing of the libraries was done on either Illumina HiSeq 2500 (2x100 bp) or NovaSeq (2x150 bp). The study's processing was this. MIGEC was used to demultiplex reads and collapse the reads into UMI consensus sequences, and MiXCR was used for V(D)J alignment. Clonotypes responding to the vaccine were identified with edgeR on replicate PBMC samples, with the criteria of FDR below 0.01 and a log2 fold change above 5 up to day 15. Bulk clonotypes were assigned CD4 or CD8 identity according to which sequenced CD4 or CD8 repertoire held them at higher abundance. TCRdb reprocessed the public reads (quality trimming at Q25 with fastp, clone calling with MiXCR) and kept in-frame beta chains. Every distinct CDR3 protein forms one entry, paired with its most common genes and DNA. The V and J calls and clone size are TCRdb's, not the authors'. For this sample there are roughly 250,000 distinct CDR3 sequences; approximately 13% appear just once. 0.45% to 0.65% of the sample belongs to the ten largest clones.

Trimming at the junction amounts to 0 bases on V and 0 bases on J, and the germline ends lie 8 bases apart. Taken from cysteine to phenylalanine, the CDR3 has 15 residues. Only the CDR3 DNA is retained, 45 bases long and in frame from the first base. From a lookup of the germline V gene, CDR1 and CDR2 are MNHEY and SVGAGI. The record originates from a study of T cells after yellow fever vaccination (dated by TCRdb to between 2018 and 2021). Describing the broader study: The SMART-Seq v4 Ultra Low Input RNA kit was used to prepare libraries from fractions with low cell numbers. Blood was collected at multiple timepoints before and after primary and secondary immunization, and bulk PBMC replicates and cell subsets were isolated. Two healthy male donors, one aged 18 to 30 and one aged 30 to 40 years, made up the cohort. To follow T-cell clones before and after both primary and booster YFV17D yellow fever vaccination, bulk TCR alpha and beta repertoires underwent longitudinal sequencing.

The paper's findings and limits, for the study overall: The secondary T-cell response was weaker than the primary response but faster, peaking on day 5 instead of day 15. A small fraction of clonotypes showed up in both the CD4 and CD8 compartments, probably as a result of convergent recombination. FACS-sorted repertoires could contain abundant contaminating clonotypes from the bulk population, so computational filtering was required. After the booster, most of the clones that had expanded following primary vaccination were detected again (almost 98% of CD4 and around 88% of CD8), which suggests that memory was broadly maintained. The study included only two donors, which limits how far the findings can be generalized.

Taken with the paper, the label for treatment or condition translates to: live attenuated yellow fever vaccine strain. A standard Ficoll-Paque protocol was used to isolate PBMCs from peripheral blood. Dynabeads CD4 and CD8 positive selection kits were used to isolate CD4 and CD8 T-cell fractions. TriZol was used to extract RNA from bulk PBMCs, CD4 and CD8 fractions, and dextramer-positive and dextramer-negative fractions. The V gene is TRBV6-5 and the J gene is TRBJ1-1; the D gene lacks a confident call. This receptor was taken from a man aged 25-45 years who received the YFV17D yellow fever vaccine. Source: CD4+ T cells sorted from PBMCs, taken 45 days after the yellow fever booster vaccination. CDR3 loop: CASSYSPGVNTEAFF. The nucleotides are TGTGCCAGCAGTTACTCCCCCGGAGTGAACACTGAAGCTTTCTTT.